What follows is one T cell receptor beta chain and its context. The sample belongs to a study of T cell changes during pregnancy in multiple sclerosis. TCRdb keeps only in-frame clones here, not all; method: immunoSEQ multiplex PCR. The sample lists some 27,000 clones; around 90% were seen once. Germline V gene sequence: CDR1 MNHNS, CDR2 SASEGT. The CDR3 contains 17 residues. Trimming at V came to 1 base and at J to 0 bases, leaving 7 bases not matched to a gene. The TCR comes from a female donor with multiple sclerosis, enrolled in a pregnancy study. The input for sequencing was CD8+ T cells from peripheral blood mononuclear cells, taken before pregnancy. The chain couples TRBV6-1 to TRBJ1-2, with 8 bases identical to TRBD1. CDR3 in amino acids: CASSEVAGGTANYGYTF. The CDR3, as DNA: TGTGCCAGCAGTGAAGTGGCAGGGGGCACGGCTAACTATGGCTACACCTTC.